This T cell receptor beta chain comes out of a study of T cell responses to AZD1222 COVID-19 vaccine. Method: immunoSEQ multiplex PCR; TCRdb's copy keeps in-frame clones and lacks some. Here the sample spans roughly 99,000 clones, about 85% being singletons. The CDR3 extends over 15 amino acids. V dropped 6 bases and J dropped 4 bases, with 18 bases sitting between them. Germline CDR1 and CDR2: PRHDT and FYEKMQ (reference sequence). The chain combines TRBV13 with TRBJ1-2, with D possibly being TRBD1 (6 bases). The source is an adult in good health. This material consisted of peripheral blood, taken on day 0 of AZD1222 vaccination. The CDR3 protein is CASRARGGNFYGYTF. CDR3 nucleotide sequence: TGTGCCAGCAGGGCCCGAGGGGGTAACTTCTATGGCTACACCTTC.